These 23 T cell receptor beta chains were sequenced from one sample in a study of cytotoxic CD8 clonotypes in ibrutinib-treated CLL. The assay was immunoSEQ multiplex PCR, and TCRdb's table has in-frame clones only and misses some. The profile shows around 160,000 clones, 88% of them singletons. The specimen was PBMCs, collected at disease progression, from a patient treated with ibrutinib. All receptors derive from a human donor with chronic lymphocytic leukemia.

V is TRBV30 and J is TRBJ2-1; D unresolved. Germline CDR1 is GTSNPN and CDR2 is SVGIG (reference sequence). The germline V and J ends were trimmed by 0 bases and 15 bases, with 15 bases remaining between them. This CDR3 region has 12 residues. Here the CDR3 DNA reads TGTGCCTGGAGTGTAGGTGGGAAAAATCGGTTCTTC. Its protein product is CAWSVGGKNRFF.

J is TRBJ2-7 and V is TRBV18; 9 bases align to TRBD1. Germline CDR1 and CDR2: KGHSH and LQKENI. This CDR3 is built from 14 residues. Germline trimming cut 3 bases from V and 7 bases from J; bases unmatched to any gene: 7. CDR3 in DNA: TGTGCCAGCTCACCGGTACAGGGGGCGAATGAGCAGTACTTC. It encodes CASSPVQGANEQYF.

The chain is built from TRBV19 and TRBJ2-1, with D possibly matching TRBD1 (5 bases). V lost 1 base to trimming and J lost 6 bases, with 13 bases between them. CDR3 length equals 15 residues. Germline V gene data show CDR1 as LNHDA and CDR2 as SQIVND (reference sequence). The CDR3 loop is CASSIARVLFNEQFF. DNA for the CDR3: TGTGCCAGTAGTATAGCCAGGGTCCTTTTCAATGAGCAGTTCTTC.

CDR3 loop: CASSIDLGQGLETQYF. The CDR3 bases are TGTGCCAGTAGTATAGATCTGGGGCAGGGTCTGGAGACCCAGTACTTC. The J gene is TRBJ2-5, the V gene TRBV19, with D tentatively TRBD1 (5 bases). From germline, CDR1 is LNHDA and CDR2 SQIVND (reference sequence). This CDR3 region has 16 residues. Deletions cut 0 bases from V and 5 bases from J, with 16 bases between.

The rearrangement joins TRBV6-1 to TRBJ2-7, with D perhaps TRBD1 (5 bases). Looked up from germline, CDR1 is MNHNS and CDR2 is SASEGT. Trimming took 6 bases from V and 4 from J, leaving 10 bases between them. The CDR3 length is 12 residues. Here the CDR3 DNA reads TGTGCCAGCAGATTCACAGGTTACGAGCAGTACTTC. This translates into CASRFTGYEQYF.

V gene TRBV27 combines with J gene TRBJ2-7; TRBD2 matches at 12 bases. Germline CDR1 is MNHEY and CDR2 is SMNVEV (reference sequence). The CDR3 runs 18 residues. J lost 5 bases, V lost 5 bases, and 16 bases had no gene match. The CDR3 sequence is CASSRYPTLAGGPHEQYF. DNA of the CDR3: TGTGCCAGCAGTCGCTACCCAACCCTAGCGGGAGGGCCCCACGAGCAGTACTTC.

V is TRBV11-3 and J is TRBJ2-7; D possibly uses TRBD1 or TRBD2 (5 bases each). The CDR3 sequence is 12 residues long. Trimming took off 8 bases at V and 7 bases at J, with 15 bases between the two ends. Germline V gene lookup returns CDR1 SGHNT and CDR2 YENEEA. The CDR3 reads CASSQGGGEQYF. The CDR3 nucleotides are TGTGCCAGCTCTCAGGGTGGCGGGGAGCAGTACTTC.

V and J are TRBV19 and TRBJ2-6; D not certain. This CDR3 has 16 residues. Germline V gene sequence: CDR1 LNHDA, CDR2 SQIVND (reference sequence). V lost 3 bases and J 4 bases, leaving 13 bases between the germline ends. Here the CDR3 reads CASSIQEQRGANVLTF. In DNA form, the CDR3 reads TGTGCCAGTAGTATTCAGGAACAGAGGGGGGCCAACGTCCTGACTTTC. The variable domain in full, completed from reference TRBV19 and TRBJ2-6, reads DGGITQSPKYLFRKEGQNVTLSCEQNLNHDAMYWYRQDPGQGLRLIYYSQIVNDFQKGDIAEGYSVSREKKESFPLTVTSAQKNPTAFYLCASSIQEQRGANVLTFGAGSRLTVL.

The chain joins TRBV18 to TRBJ1-1, with 7 positions matching TRBD1. The germline gives CDR1 KGHSH, CDR2 LQKENI. The CDR3 totals 15 residues. The J segment lost 1 base and the V segment lost 4 bases, leaving 6 bases of the junction unmatched. CDR3 nucleotides: TGTGCCAGCTCACGTCTACAGGGGTCGAACACTGAAGCTTTCTTT. Residues: CASSRLQGSNTEAFF. Supplemented by reference TRBV18 and TRBJ1-1, the full variable domain reads NAGVMQNPRHLVRRRGQEARLRCSPMKGHSHVYWYRQLPEEGLKFMVYLQKENIIDESGMPKERFSAEFPKEGPSILRIQQVVRGDSAAYFCASSRLQGSNTEAFFGQGTRLTVV.

The V call is TRBV7-8, the J call TRBJ2-7; no definite D call. Looked up from germline, CDR1 is SGHVS and CDR2 is FQNEAQ. CDR3 size: 12 residues. Trimming stripped 5 bases from V and 6 bases from J, with 11 bases between. In DNA, the CDR3 is TGTGCCAGCAGCCCACGGACCCGCGAGCAGTACTTC. Translation: CASSPRTREQYF.

This chain links TRBV30 with TRBJ2-7, with TRBD2 identical over 13 bases. The germline V gene has CDR1 GTSNPN and CDR2 SVGIG (reference sequence). The CDR3 extends over 15 amino acids. J lost 5 bases, V lost 3 bases, and 7 bases had no gene match. CDR3 nucleotides: TGTGCCTGGAGCTCGGGACTAGCGGGAAAGAACGAGCAGTACTTC. It codes for CAWSSGLAGKNEQYF.

This chain joins TRBV2 and TRBJ1-1; 7 bases match TRBD1. Germline V gene data show CDR1 as SNHLY and CDR2 as FYNNEI. There are 13 residues in the CDR3. With V trimmed by 6 bases and J by 1 base, 2 bases remained unmatched. The chain's CDR3 is CASRGQSNTEAFF. CDR3 nucleotides: TGTGCCAGCAGGGGACAGTCGAACACTGAAGCTTTCTTT.

The chain joins TRBV29-1 to TRBJ1-2; D remains ambiguous. Per germline, CDR1 SQVTM and CDR2 ANQGSEA. The CDR3 is 11 amino acids. The ends were cut back, 7 bases at V and 4 bases at J, with 10 bases in the middle. The CDR3 sequence is CSAALGYGYTF. As DNA, the CDR3 is TGCAGCGCCGCCCTGGGCTATGGCTACACCTTC. Full variable domain (outside the CDR3, taken from reference TRBV29-1 and TRBJ1-2): SAVISQKPSRDICQRGTSLTIQCQVDSQVTMMFWYRQQPGQSLTLIATANQGSEATYESGFVIDKFPISRPNLTFSTLTVSNMSPEDSSIYLCSAALGYGYTFGSGTRLTVV.

This sequence joins TRBV5-6 and TRBJ2-3; possible D gene TRBD1, 6 bases. There are 14 residues in the CDR3. V was shortened by 2 bases and J by 1 base, with 8 bases between the two germline ends. Germline V gene sequence: CDR1 SGHDT, CDR2 YYEEEE. As DNA, the CDR3 is TGTGCCAGCAGCTTCAGGGGAGGCACAGATACGCAGTATTTT. Protein sequence: CASSFRGGTDTQYF.

The rearrangement links TRBV2 to TRBJ2-7; TRBD1 aligns across 9 bases. CDR3 size: 14 residues. Per germline, CDR1 SNHLY and CDR2 FYNNEI. The V and J ends lost 11 bases and 6 bases, in that order; junction bases with no gene match: 14. This chain's CDR3 is CARPKGQGRGEQYF. CDR3 sequence (DNA): TGTGCCCGACCGAAGGGACAGGGCCGGGGCGAGCAGTACTTC. Using reference TRBV2 and TRBJ2-7 for the parts outside the CDR3, the full variable domain is EPEVTQTPSHQVTQMGQEVILRCVPISNHLYFYWYRQILGQKVEFLVSFYNNEISEKSEIFDDQFSVERPDGSNFTLKIRSTKLEDSAMYFCARPKGQGRGEQYFGPGTRLTVT.

This chain links TRBV6-1 with TRBJ2-1; D may be TRBD2 (6 bases). The CDR3 spans 13 residues. CDR1 is MNHNS, CDR2 SASEGT, per germline. V was cut by 8 bases and J by 3 bases, with 11 bases left in between. The CDR3 DNA is TGTGCCAGCTACCGAGCGGGCTACAATGAGCAGTTCTTC. Residues: CASYRAGYNEQFF.

V and J are TRBV11-3 and TRBJ1-4, with 8 bases aligning to TRBD1. Germline V lookup: CDR1 SGHNT, CDR2 YENEEA. V shed 5 bases and J 8 bases; nucleotides not matched to a gene: 7. This CDR3 is built from 14 residues. CDR3 bases: TGTGCCAGCAGCGTCCAGGGGGCGCGGGAAAAACTGTTTTTT. The encoded protein is CASSVQGAREKLFF.

The CDR3 here is CASSSTGNTEAFF. The CDR3 DNA is TGTGCCAGCAGCTCGACAGGGAACACTGAAGCTTTCTTT. V and J are TRBV7-3 and TRBJ1-1, with D maybe TRBD1 (6 bases). CDR3 length equals 13 residues. Trimming took 4 bases from V and 1 from J, leaving 7 bases between them. The germline CDR1 and CDR2 sequences are SGHTA and FQGTGA.

V is TRBV7-2 and J is TRBJ2-3, with D possibly TRBD2 on 6 matching bases. Trimming removed 5 bases at V and 3 bases at J, with 15 bases between. The V gene's germline CDR1 is SGHTA and CDR2 FQGNSA. The length of the CDR3 is 15 residues. The CDR3 here is CASSQTSLRTDTQYF. The DNA for the CDR3 is TGTGCCAGCAGCCAAACTAGCCTAAGGACAGATACGCAGTATTTT. Combining the CDR3 with reference TRBV7-2 and TRBJ2-3 gives the whole variable domain GAGVSQSPSNKVTEKGKDVELRCDPISGHTALYWYRQSLGQGLEFLIYFQGNSAPDKSGLPSDRFSAERTGGSVSTLTIQRTQQEDSAVYLCASSQTSLRTDTQYFGPGTRLTVL.

The genes are TRBV6-6 and TRBJ1-2; TRBD1 might be the D (5 bases). V lost 5 bases, J lost 8 bases, and 24 bases lay in between. The length of the CDR3 is 16 residues. Germline lookup yields CDR1 MNHNY and CDR2 SVGAGI (reference sequence). The CDR3 DNA sequence: TGTGCCAGCAGTGTCCAGGAGGTTGACAGCCCAGGGGGCTACACCTTC. Translation gives CASSVQEVDSPGGYTF.

The chain recombines TRBV7-9 with TRBJ1-3; no reliable D call. V was clipped by 10 bases and J by 0 bases, with 1 base between them. The germline V gene encodes CDR1 SEHNR and CDR2 FQNEAQ (reference sequence). The CDR3 totals 10 residues. CDR3 sequence: CAISGNTIYF. The CDR3 DNA follows: TGTGCCATCTCTGGAAACACCATATATTTT.

Many counts were recorded for this clone. The chain employs TRBV19 and TRBJ2-7; TRBD1 is a possible D gene (5 bases). This CDR3 is built from 12 residues. Germline V gives CDR1 LNHDA, CDR2 SQIVND (reference sequence). Trimming took off 3 bases at V and 9 bases at J, with 12 bases between the two ends. CDR3 sequence reads: CASSIDRDWQYF. The CDR3 bases are TGTGCCAGTAGTATTGACAGAGACTGGCAGTACTTC.

The rearrangement links TRBV4-1 to TRBJ2-1; tentatively, D is TRBD2 (7 bases). The V end lost 0 bases, the J end lost 7 bases, and 16 bases lay between the germline ends. This CDR3 has 16 amino acids. CDR1 and CDR2 from the germline V gene are MGHRA and YSYEKL. CDR3 bases: TGCGCCAGCAGCCAAGATCTAGGGGGGGGTCTTAATGAGCAGTTCTTC. Translation: CASSQDLGGGLNEQFF.